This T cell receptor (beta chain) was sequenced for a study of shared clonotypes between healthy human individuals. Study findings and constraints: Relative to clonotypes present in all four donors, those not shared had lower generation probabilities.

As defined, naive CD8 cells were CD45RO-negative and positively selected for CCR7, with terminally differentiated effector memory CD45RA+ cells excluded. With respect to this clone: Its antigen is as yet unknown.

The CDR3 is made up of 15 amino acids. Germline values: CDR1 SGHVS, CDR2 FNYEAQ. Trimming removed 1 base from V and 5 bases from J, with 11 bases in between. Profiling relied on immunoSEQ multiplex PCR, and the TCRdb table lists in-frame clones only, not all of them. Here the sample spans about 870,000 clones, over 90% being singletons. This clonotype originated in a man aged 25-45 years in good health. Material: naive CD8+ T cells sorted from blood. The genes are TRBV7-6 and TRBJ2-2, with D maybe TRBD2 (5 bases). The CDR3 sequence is CASSLGARLTGELFF. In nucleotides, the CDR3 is TGTGCCAGCAGCTTAGGGGCAAGACTAACCGGGGAGCTGTTTTTT.